The clone carrying this T cell receptor (beta chain) was seen repeatedly, ten times or more. What it binds is not known. The data stem from a study of early T cells in non-severe SARS-CoV-2 infection. Study background: Whole-blood bulk RNA, unsorted, was sequenced, and chains were unpaired. Whole-study results and caveats: VDJdb matches were skewed toward anti-spike CD8 T cell responses.

CDR3 length: 14 amino acids. Germline CDR1 DFQATT, CDR2 SNEGSKA (reference sequence). With V trimmed by 0 bases and J by 9 bases, 5 bases remained unmatched. Attachment of unique molecular identifiers to individual cDNA molecules was performed. TCRdb re-called the 5' RACE reads with MiXCR, one entry per CDR3 protein. The top ten clones hold approximately 13% of a sample with some 30,000 distinct CDR3 sequences, around 5.9% of them seen once. Input material: whole blood. The chain carries TRBV20-1 and TRBJ1-5, with 10 nucleotides matching TRBD1. The sequence came from an adult who was a healthcare worker with PCR-confirmed SARS-CoV-2 infection or an uninfected control (not recorded which). The CDR3 protein is CSARDPGQGTPQHF. CDR3 coding DNA: TGCAGTGCTAGAGACCCGGGACAGGGGACGCCCCAGCATTTT.